This TCR beta chain was sequenced for a study of T cells in Graves' hyperthyroidism and ophthalmopathy. The germline V gene encodes CDR1 MNHEY and CDR2 SVGEGT. V was pared by 0 bases and J by 7 bases, with 18 bases of the junction left unmatched. The CDR3 is 18 residues long. Reasons for excluding patients were uncontrolled infection, other autoimmune disease, pregnancy or lactation. Every diagnosis used clinical symptoms, serum thyroxine and TRAb, thyroid ultrasound and orbital computed tomography. This clonotype was recorded at least ten times. Amplified TCR beta CDR3 regions derived from RNA transcripts. HTBI primers drove first-round RT-PCR of the TCR CDR3. A single record per CDR3 protein comes from TCRdb applying MiXCR to the multiplex PCR reads. The sample carries some 270,000 distinct CDR3 sequences, around 24% recorded once.

Sequencing was carried out using blood. The source of this sequence is a woman in her thirties or forties with Graves' ophthalmopathy. The V and J genes are TRBV6-2 or TRBV6-3 and TRBJ2-7, with 7 bases that match TRBD2. The CDR3 spells CASSYSFRPAGASEEQYF. The DNA for the CDR3 is TGTGCCAGCAGTTACTCGTTTCGACCGGCGGGAGCGTCGGAGGAGCAGTACTTC.